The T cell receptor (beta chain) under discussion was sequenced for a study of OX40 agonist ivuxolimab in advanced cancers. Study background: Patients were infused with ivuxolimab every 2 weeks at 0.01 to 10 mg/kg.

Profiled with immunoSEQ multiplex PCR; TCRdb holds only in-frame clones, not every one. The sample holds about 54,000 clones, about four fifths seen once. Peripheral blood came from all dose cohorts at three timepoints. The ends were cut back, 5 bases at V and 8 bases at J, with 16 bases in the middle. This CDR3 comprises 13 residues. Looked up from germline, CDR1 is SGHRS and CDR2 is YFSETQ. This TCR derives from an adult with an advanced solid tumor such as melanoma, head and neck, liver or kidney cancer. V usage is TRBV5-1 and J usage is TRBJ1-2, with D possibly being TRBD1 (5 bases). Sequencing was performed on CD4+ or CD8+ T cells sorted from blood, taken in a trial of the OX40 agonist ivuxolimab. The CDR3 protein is CASREAGESGYTF. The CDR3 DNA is TGCGCCAGCAGGGAGGCGGGGGAGTCGGGCTACACCTTC.